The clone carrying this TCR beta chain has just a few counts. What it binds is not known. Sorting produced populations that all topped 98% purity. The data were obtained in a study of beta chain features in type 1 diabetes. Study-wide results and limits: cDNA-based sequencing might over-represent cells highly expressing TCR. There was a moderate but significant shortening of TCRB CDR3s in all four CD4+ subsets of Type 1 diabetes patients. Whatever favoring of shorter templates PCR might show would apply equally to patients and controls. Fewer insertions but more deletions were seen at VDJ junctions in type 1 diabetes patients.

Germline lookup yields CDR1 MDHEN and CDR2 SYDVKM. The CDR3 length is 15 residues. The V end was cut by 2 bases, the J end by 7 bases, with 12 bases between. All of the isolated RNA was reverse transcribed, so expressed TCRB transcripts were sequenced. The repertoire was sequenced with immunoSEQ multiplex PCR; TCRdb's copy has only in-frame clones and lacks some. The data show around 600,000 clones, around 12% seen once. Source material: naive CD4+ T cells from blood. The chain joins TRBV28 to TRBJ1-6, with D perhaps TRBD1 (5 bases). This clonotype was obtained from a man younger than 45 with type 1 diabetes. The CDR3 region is CASSLGGLLNSPLHF. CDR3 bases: TGTGCCAGCAGTTTAGGGGGGTTATTAAATTCACCCCTCCACTTT. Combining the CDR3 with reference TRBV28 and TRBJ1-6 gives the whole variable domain DVKVTQSSRYLVKRTGEKVFLECVQDMDHENMFWYRQDPGLGLRLIYFSYDVKMKEKGDIPEGYSVSREKKERFSLILESASTNQTSMYLCASSLGGLLNSPLHFGNGTRLTVT.